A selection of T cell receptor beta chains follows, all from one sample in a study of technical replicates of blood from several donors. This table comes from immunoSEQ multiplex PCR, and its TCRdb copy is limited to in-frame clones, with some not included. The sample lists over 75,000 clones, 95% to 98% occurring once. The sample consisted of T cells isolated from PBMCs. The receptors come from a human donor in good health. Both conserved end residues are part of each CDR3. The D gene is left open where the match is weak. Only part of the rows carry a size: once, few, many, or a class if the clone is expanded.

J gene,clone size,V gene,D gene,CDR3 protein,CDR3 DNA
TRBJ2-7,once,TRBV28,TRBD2,CASSSSSGSYEQYF,TGTGCCAGCAGTTCCTCTAGCGGGAGCTACGAGCAGTACTTC
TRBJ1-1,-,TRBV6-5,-,CASSNTVDTEAFF,TGTGCCAGCAGCAACACAGTGGACACTGAAGCTTTCTTT
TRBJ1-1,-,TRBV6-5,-,CASSLQTGLNTEAFF,TGTGCCAGCAGCCTCCAAACAGGGCTGAACACTGAAGCTTTCTTT
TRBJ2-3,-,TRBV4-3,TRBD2,CASSQEAGLAGDGEYF,TGCGCCAGCAGCCAAGAGGCGGGACTAGCGGGAGACGGCGAATATTTT
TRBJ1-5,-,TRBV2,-,CASTWTANQPQHF,TGTGCCAGCACATGGACAGCGAATCAGCCCCAGCATTTT
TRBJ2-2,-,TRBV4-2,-,CASAGDTGELFF,TGTGCCAGCGCCGGGGACACCGGGGAGCTGTTTTTT
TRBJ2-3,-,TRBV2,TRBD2,CASSRGLAGTDTQYF,TGTGCCAGCAGTAGGGGACTAGCGGGAACAGATACGCAGTATTTT
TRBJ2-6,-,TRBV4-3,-,CASSPMGANVLTF,TGCGCCAGCAGCCCCATGGGGGCCAACGTCCTGACTTTC
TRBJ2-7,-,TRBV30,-,CAWSVLRTGQYF,TGTGCCTGGAGTGTACTAAGAACAGGGCAGTACTTC
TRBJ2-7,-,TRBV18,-,CASSGASYEQYF,TGTGCCAGCTCAGGAGCGTCCTACGAGCAGTACTTC
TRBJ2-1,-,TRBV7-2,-,CASSLVWRSDNEQFF,TGTGCCAGCAGCTTAGTCTGGAGATCGGACAATGAGCAGTTCTTC
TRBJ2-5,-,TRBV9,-,CASSVTSSVGQETQYF,TGTGCCAGCAGCGTAACCTCCAGCGTCGGCCAAGAGACCCAGTACTTC
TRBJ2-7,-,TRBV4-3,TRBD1,CASSQLRTGGSEQYF,TGCGCCAGCAGCCAGCTGAGGACAGGGGGCAGCGAGCAGTACTTC
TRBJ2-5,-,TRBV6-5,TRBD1,CASSFGTDQETQYF,TGTGCCAGCAGTTTTGGGACAGATCAAGAGACCCAGTACTTC
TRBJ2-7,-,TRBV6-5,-,CASSYSNNRAYEQYF,TGTGCCAGCAGTTACTCGAATAACAGAGCCTACGAGCAGTACTTC
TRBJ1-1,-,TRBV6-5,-,CASSFTDRFNTEAFF,TGTGCCAGCAGTTTCACCGACAGGTTCAACACTGAAGCTTTCTTT
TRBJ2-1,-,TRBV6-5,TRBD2,CASTLLAGNNEQFF,TGTGCCAGCACCCTGCTAGCGGGAAACAATGAGCAGTTCTTC
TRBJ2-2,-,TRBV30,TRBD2,CAGTREMAGELFF,TGTGCCGGGACTAGGGAGATGGCCGGGGAGCTGTTTTTT
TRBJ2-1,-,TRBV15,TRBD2,CATSRVASGRLSSYNEQFF,TGTGCCACCAGCAGAGTGGCTAGCGGGAGATTGAGCTCCTACAATGAGCAGTTCTTC
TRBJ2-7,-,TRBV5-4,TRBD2,CASSLEGLAGRSEQYF,TGTGCCAGCAGCTTGGAAGGGCTAGCGGGAAGAAGCGAGCAGTACTTC
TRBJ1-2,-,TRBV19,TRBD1,CASSGQAIWGYTF,TGTGCCAGTTCTGGACAGGCTATTTGGGGCTACACCTTC
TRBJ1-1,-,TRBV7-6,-,CASSSGEGTEAFF,TGTGCCAGCAGCTCAGGGGAAGGCACTGAAGCTTTCTTT
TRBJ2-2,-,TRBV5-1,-,CASSLAPGSGTGELFF,TGCGCCAGCAGCTTGGCCCCGGGGTCGGGCACCGGGGAGCTGTTTTTT
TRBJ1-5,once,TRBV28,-,CASSLGRASQPQHF,TGTGCCAGCAGTTTGGGCAGGGCAAGTCAGCCCCAGCATTTT
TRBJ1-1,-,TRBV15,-,CATSRAPERTEAFF,TGTGCCACCAGCAGAGCCCCAGAGAGGACTGAAGCTTTCTTT
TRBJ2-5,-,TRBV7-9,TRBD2,CASSLGGGQETQYF,TGTGCCAGCAGCTTAGGGGGGGGGCAAGAGACCCAGTACTTC
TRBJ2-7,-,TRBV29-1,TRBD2,CSVEAGGGREQYF,TGCAGCGTTGAAGCGGGAGGAGGGCGGGAGCAGTACTTC
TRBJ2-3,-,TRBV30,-,CAWNNRFRGDTQYF,TGTGCCTGGAATAACCGTTTTCGAGGAGATACGCAGTATTTT
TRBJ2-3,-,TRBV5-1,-,CASSLVLGASTDTQYF,TGCGCCAGCAGCTTGGTTTTAGGGGCCAGCACAGATACGCAGTATTTT
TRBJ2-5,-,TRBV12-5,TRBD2,CASGLAQREGETQYF,TGTGCTAGTGGTTTGGCTCAGCGGGAGGGAGAGACCCAGTACTTC
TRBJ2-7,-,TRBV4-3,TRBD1,CASSQAGTEIYEQYF,TGCGCCAGCAGCCAAGCCGGGACAGAGATCTACGAGCAGTACTTC
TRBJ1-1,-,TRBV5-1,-,CASSLEGLNTEAFF,TGCGCCAGCAGCTTGGAAGGACTTAACACTGAAGCTTTCTTT
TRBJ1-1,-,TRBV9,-,CASSVQGNTEAFF,TGTGCCAGCAGCGTACAGGGGAACACTGAAGCTTTCTTT
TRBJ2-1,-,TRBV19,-,CASSPHRDLYYNEQFF,TGTGCCAGTAGTCCTCACCGGGACTTGTACTACAATGAGCAGTTCTTC
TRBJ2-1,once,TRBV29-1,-,CSVVSGSSYNEQFF,TGCAGCGTTGTATCCGGGAGCTCCTACAATGAGCAGTTCTTC
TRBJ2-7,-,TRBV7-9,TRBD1,CASSPPDRLYEQYF,TGTGCCAGCAGCCCCCCGGACAGGCTCTACGAGCAGTACTTC
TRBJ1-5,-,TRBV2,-,CASSGQSFNQPQHF,TGTGCCAGCTCCGGACAGTCCTTTAATCAGCCCCAGCATTTT